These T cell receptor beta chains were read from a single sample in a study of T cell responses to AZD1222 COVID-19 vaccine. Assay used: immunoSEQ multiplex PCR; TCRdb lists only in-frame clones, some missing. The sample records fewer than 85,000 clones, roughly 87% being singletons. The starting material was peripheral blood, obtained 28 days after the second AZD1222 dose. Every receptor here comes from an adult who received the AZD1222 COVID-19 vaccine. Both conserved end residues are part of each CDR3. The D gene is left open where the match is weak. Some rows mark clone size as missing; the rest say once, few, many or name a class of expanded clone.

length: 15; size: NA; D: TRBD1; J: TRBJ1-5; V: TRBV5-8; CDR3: CASSPGTGEIQPQHF; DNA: TGTGCCAGCAGCCCCGGGACAGGAGAAATTCAGCCCCAGCATTTT
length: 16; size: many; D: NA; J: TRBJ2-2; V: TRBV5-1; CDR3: CASSLAGTMNTGELFF; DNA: TGCGCCAGCAGCTTGGCCGGGACAATGAACACCGGGGAGCTGTTTTTT
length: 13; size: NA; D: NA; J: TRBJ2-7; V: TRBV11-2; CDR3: CASSSSGSGEQYF; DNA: TGTGCCAGCAGTTCGTCGGGGTCTGGCGAGCAGTACTTC
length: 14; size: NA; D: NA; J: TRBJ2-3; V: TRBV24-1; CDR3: CATGPGRATDTQYF; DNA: TGTGCCACCGGCCCGGGGCGGGCCACAGATACGCAGTATTTT
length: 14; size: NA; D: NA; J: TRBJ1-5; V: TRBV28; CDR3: CASSRTERYQPQHF; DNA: TGTGCCAGCAGCCGGACAGAGCGCTATCAGCCCCAGCATTTT
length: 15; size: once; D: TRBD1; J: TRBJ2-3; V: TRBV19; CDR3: CASRPGQGAADTQYF; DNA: TGTGCCAGTAGACCCGGACAGGGCGCGGCAGATACGCAGTATTTT
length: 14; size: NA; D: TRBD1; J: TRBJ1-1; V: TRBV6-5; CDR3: CASRQDQGDTEAFF; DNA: TGTGCCAGCAGACAAGATCAGGGGGACACTGAAGCTTTCTTT
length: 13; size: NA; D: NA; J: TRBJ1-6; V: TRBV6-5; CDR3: CASVRSFDSPLHF; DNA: TGTGCCAGCGTACGGTCTTTTGATTCACCCCTCCACTTT
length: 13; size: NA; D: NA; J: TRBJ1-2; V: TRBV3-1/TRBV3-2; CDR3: CASSQDGRVPENF; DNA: TGTGCCAGCAGCCAAGATGGGCGGGTGCCCGAAAACTTC
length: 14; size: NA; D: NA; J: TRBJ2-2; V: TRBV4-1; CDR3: CASSHILVSGELFF; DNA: TGCGCCAGCAGTCATATACTAGTTTCCGGGGAGCTGTTTTTT
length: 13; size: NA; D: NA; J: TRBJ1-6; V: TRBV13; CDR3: CASSLLKVSPLHF; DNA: TGTGCCAGCAGCTTATTGAAAGTTTCACCCCTCCACTTT
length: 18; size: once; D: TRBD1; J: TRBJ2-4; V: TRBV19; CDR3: CASSSPLGTGFSKNIQYF; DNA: TGTGCCAGTAGTTCCCCCCTCGGGACAGGGTTTTCCAAAAACATTCAGTACTTC
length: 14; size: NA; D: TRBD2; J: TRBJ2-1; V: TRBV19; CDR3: CASRWDYSYNEQFF; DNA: TGTGCCAGTAGATGGGACTACTCCTACAATGAGCAGTTCTTC
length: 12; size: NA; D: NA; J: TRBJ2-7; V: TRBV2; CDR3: CASSGSGNEQYF; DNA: TGTGCCAGCAGTGGGTCAGGGAACGAGCAGTACTTC
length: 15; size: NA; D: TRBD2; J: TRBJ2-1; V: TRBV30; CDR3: CAWNRGLAGGRGQFF; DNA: TGTGCCTGGAACCGTGGACTAGCGGGGGGACGAGGGCAGTTCTTC
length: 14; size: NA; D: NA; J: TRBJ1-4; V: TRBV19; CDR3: CASSSGLRSRKLFF; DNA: TGTGCCAGTAGTTCCGGGCTCCGGAGTCGAAAACTGTTTTTT
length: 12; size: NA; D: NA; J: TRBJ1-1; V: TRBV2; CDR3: CASGQGVPEAFF; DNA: TGTGCCAGCGGGCAGGGTGTACCTGAAGCTTTCTTT
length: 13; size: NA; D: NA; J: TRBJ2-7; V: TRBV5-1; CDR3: CASSLAATAEQYF; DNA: TGCGCCAGCAGCTTGGCCGCGACAGCCGAGCAGTACTTC
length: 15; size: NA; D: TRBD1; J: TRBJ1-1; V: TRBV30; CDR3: CAWSPGTGLNTEAFF; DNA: TGTGCCTGGAGTCCCGGGACAGGGCTGAACACTGAAGCTTTCTTT
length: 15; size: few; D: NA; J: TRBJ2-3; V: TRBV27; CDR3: CASSSGAGNTDTQYF; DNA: TGTGCCAGCAGTTCAGGGGCGGGGAACACAGATACGCAGTATTTT
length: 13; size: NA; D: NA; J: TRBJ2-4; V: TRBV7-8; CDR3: CASSLFRGDIQYF; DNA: TGTGCCAGCAGCTTATTTCGAGGGGACATTCAGTACTTC
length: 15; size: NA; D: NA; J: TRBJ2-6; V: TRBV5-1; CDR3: CASSRGAQGANVLTF; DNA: TGCGCCAGCAGCCGGGGGGCGCAAGGGGCCAACGTCCTGACTTTC